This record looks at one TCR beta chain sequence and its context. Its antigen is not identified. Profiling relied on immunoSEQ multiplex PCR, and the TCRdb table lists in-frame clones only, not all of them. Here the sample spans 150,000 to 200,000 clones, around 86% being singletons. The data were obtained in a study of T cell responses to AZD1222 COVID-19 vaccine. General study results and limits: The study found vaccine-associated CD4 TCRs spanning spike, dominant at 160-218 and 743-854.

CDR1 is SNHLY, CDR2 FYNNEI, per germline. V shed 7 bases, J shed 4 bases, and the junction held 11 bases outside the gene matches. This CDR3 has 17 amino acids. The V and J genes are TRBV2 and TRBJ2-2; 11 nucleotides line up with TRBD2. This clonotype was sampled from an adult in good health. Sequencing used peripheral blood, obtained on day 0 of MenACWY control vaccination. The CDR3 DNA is TGTGCCAGCACTAAACGGAGGCTAGCGGGGGGCACCGGGGAGCTGTTTTTT. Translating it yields CASTKRRLAGGTGELFF.